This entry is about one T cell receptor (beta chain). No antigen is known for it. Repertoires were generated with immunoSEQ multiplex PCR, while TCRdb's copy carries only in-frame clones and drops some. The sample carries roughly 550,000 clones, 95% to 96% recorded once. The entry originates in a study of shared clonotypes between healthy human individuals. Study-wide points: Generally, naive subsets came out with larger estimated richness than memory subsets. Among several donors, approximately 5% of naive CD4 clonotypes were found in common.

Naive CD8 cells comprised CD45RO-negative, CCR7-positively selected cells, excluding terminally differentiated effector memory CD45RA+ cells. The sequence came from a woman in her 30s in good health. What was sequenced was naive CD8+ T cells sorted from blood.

The DNA of the CDR3 is TGTGCCAGCAGCAGGACAGACCTTAGCAATCAGCCCCAGCATTTT. Protein: CASSRTDLSNQPQHF. The rearrangement uses TRBV28 and TRBJ1-5; TRBD1 is a possible D gene (6 bases). The length of the CDR3 is 15 residues. Per the germline V gene, CDR1 is MDHEN and CDR2 is SYDVKM. V lost 6 bases to trimming and J lost 0 bases, with 12 bases between them.